This TCR beta chain was profiled in a study of OX40 agonist ivuxolimab in advanced cancers. Study-level background: Patients assigned to dose escalation were diagnosed with hepatocellular carcinoma, melanoma, renal cell or head and neck cancer. Findings of the study overall: Researchers report that CD8+ T cells had, on average, more expanded clones than CD4+. Among the lowest peripheral clonal expansion occurred in 0.1-3.0 mg/kg partial responders.

Germline CDR1 reads SGHRS; CDR2 reads YFSETQ. V shed 0 bases and J shed 8 bases, with 18 bases lying between them. The CDR3 has 16 amino acids. The protocol was immunoSEQ multiplex PCR, while the TCRdb copy is restricted to in-frame clones and leaves out a portion. The sample includes roughly 56,000 clones, approximately 86% of them seen just once. This clone was seen once. The antigen is not known. Sequenced here: CD4+ or CD8+ T cells sorted from blood, sampled in a trial of the OX40 agonist ivuxolimab. This TCR came from an adult with an advanced solid tumor such as melanoma, head and neck, liver or kidney cancer. The genes are TRBV5-1 and TRBJ2-4, with D perhaps TRBD1 or TRBD2 (5 bases each). CDR3 protein: CASSLVGRDQWDIQYF. As DNA, the CDR3 is TGCGCCAGCAGCTTGGTGGGCCGGGACCAATGGGACATTCAGTACTTC.